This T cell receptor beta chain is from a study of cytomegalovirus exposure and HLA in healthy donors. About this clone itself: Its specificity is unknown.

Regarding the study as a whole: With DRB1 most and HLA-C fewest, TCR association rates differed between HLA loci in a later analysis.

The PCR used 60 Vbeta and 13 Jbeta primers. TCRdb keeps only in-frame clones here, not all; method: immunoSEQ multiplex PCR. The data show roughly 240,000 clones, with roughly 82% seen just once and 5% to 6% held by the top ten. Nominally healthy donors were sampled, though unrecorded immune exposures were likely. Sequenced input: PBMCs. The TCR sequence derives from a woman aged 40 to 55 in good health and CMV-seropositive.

The CDR3 nucleotides read TGTGCCAGTCTTAGGATAGACTCGGGCAAAGAGCGGACCCAAGAGACCCAGTACTTC. Translation: CASLRIDSGKERTQETQYF. The V and J genes are TRBV2 and TRBJ2-5; tentative D call: TRBD2 (5 bases). CDR1 and CDR2 (germline): SNHLY, FYNNEI. V was shortened by 9 bases and J by 1 base, with 30 bases between the two germline ends. The CDR3 spans 19 residues.